The entry below gives a single T cell receptor beta chain sequence along with its context. Its antigen is undetermined. The record originates from a study of CD8+ T cells in alopecia areata. General observations from the study: For patients receiving tofacitinib, scalp clonality and expanded CD8+ clones among the top 100 significantly decreased. Many of the expanded lesional clones endured in scalp and blood while on tofacitinib. Sequence data from scalp samples additionally include resident alphabeta T cells of normal skin.

Treatment denoted: oral pan-JAK inhibitor, 5-10 mg twice daily. The CDR3 consists of 14 residues. With 0 bases clipped from V and 4 bases from J, the junction kept 2 bases outside the gene matches. In germline, CDR1 is SGHNT, CDR2 YYREEE (reference sequence). Sequencing templates came from extracted RNA that was reverse transcribed into cDNA. Profiling relied on immunoSEQ multiplex PCR, and the TCRdb table lists in-frame clones only, not all of them. The profile covers around 100,000 clones, with under 60% appearing a single time and more than 10% taken by the ten largest. The sequence came from a human donor with alopecia areata. The source material was CD8+ T cells sorted from blood, sampled at week 24, from a patient treated with tofacitinib. The chain recombines TRBV5-4 with TRBJ2-3; 7 nucleotides match TRBD2. The CDR3 loop reads CASSLGLAADTQYF. The CDR3 DNA follows: TGTGCCAGCAGCTTGGGCCTAGCGGCAGATACGCAGTATTTT.